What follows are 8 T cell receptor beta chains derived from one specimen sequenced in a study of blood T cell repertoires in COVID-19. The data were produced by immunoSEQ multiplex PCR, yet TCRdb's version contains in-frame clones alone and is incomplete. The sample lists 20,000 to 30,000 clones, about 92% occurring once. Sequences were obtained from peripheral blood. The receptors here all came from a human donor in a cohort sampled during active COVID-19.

CDR3: CASSIGLQELFF. In DNA, the CDR3 is TGTGCCAGTAGTATTGGGCTCCAGGAGCTGTTTTTT. The V and J genes are TRBV19 and TRBJ2-2; D call uncertain. Germline CDR1 LNHDA, CDR2 SQIVND (reference sequence). This CDR3 has 12 amino acids. The ends were cut back, 3 bases at V and 10 bases at J, with 9 bases in the middle.

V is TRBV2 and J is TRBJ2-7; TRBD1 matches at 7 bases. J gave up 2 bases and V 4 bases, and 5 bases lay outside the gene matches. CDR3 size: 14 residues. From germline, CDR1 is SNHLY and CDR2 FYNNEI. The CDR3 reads CASSGIDRAYEQYF. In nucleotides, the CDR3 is TGTGCCAGCAGTGGCATCGACAGGGCCTACGAGCAGTACTTC.

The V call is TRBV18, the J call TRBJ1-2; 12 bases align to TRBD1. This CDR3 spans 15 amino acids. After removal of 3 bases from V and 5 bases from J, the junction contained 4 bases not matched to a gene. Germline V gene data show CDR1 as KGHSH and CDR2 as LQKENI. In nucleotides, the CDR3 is TGTGCCAGCTCACCGCAGGGACAGGGGGCTTATGGCTACACCTTC. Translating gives CASSPQGQGAYGYTF.

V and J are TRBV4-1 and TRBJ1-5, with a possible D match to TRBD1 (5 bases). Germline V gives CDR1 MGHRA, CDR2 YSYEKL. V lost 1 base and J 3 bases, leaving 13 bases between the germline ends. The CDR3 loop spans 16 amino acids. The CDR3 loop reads CASSQGGRELNQPQHF. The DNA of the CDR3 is TGCGCCAGCAGCCAAGGCGGCAGGGAACTCAATCAGCCCCAGCATTTT.

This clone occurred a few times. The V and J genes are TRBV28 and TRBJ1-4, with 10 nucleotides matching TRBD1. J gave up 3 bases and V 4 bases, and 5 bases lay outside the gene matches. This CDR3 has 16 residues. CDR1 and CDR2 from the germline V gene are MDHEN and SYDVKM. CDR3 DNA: TGTGCCAGCAGTTCCCGACAGGGGGCGGCTAATGAAAAACTGTTTTTT. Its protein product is CASSSRQGAANEKLFF.

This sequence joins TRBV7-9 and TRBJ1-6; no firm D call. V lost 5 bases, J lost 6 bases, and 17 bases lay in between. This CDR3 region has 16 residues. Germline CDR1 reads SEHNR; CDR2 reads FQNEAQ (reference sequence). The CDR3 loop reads CASSPPGGIGNSPLHF. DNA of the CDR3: TGTGCCAGCAGCCCGCCGGGCGGGATTGGTAATTCACCCCTCCACTTT.

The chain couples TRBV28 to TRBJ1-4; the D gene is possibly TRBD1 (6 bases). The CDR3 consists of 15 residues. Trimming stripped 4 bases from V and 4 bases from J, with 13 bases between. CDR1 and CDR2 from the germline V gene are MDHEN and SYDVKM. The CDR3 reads CASSSRTEYNEKLFF. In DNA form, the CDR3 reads TGTGCCAGCAGTTCCCGGACAGAATATAATGAAAAACTGTTTTTT.

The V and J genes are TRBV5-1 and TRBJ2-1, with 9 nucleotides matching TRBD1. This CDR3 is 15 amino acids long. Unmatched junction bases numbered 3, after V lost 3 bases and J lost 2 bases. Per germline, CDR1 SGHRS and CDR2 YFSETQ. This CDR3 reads CASSSTGGAYNEQFF. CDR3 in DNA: TGCGCCAGCAGCTCCACAGGGGGCGCCTACAATGAGCAGTTCTTC.